Listed below are T cell receptor beta chains from one sample, sequenced in a study of T cells in Graves' hyperthyroidism and ophthalmopathy. TCRdb used MiXCR to reprocess the multiplex PCR reads, holding one entry per CDR3 protein. The sample has about 640,000 distinct CDR3 sequences; 20% are singletons. What was sequenced was blood. These receptors were taken from a man in his thirties or forties with Graves' ophthalmopathy. CDR3s include the opening cysteine and the closing phenylalanine or tryptophan.

cdr3_aa,j_call,v_call
CASSQIEDEQYF,TRBJ2-7,TRBV4-2
CASSSHGTSGSGTDTQYF,TRBJ2-3,TRBV5-6
CASSVGAGADTQYF,TRBJ2-3,TRBV7-3
CASSLGQGLEQFF,TRBJ2-1,TRBV7-3
CASSLKPGLAGGPLYNEQFF,TRBJ2-1,TRBV5-1
CASSWGLENEKLFF,TRBJ1-4,TRBV6-5
CASSQVKRELSSFEQYF,TRBJ2-7,TRBV4-1
CASSVAPSGRGTGELFF,TRBJ2-2,TRBV9
CASSIRSEIYGYTF,TRBJ1-2,TRBV19
CSARDLLRSSYNSPLHF,TRBJ1-6,TRBV20-1
CSALTSGNYNEQFF,TRBJ2-1,TRBV20-1
CASSSRGGGVAAYEQYF,TRBJ2-7,TRBV13
CASTSLAARYSNQPQHF,TRBJ1-5,TRBV19
CSASSGRTYEQYF,TRBJ2-7,TRBV20-1
CASSLGVDRGSTEAFF,TRBJ1-1,TRBV5-6
CSVVWLADIYIQYF,TRBJ2-4,TRBV29-1
CASSDGGRVDFEQFF,TRBJ2-1,TRBV2
CASSPYRDQPQHF,TRBJ1-5,TRBV27
CASSLYYSKANYGYTF,TRBJ1-2,TRBV19
CASSVGPTTGQFF,TRBJ2-1,TRBV6-2/TRBV6-3
CASSLARLAGEVAKNIQYF,TRBJ2-4,TRBV5-6
CATSDFTGTSWDTQYF,TRBJ2-3,TRBV24-1
CASSPRREGVYEQYF,TRBJ2-7,TRBV7-8
CSARSSGVTDTQYF,TRBJ2-3,TRBV20-1
CSALATGDTQYF,TRBJ2-3,TRBV20-1
CSAEDRQIWGYEQYF,TRBJ2-7,TRBV20-1
CASAELAGGGAGELFF,TRBJ2-2,TRBV7-2
CASSGLGDKGFEQYF,TRBJ2-7,TRBV28
CSASARGGANEKLFF,TRBJ1-4,TRBV20-1
CSAEGADEQFF,TRBJ2-1,TRBV20-1
CASSTLQGAPDSGANVLTF,TRBJ2-6,TRBV27